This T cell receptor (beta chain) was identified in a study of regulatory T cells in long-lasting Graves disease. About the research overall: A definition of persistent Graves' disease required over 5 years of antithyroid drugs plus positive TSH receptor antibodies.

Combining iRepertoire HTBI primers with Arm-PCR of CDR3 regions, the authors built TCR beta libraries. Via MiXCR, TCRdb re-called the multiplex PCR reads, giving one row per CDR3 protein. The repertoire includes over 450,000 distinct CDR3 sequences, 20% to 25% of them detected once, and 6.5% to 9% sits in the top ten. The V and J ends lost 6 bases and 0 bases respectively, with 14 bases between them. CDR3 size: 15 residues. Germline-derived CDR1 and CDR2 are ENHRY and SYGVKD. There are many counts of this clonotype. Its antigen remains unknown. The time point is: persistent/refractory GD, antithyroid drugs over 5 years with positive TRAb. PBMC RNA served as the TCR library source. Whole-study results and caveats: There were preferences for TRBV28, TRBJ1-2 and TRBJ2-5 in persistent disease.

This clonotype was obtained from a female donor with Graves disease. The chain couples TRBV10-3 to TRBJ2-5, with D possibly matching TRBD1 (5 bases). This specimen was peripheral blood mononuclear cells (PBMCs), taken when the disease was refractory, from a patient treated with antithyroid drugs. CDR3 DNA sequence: TGTGCCATCAGCTCCACGACAGAGTACCAAGAGACCCAGTACTTC. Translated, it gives CAISSTTEYQETQYF.